One and the same sample provided the 21 T cell receptor beta chains below, sequenced in a study of blood T cell repertoires in COVID-19. Using immunoSEQ multiplex PCR, the repertoire was profiled, and TCRdb retains in-frame clones only, with some absent. Altogether more than 350,000 clones are present, 70% to 90% being singletons, with the ten largest covering roughly a tenth. The specimen sequenced was peripheral blood. The receptors were sampled from a woman in her 30s with COVID-19, enrolled during active disease.

The chain recombines TRBV6-5 with TRBJ2-5; TRBD2 agrees at 7 bases. V shed 4 bases, J shed 2 bases, and the junction held 1 base outside the gene matches. This CDR3 is built from 13 residues. Germline CDR1 MNHEY, CDR2 SVGAGI. CDR3 in amino acids: CASSWGGQETQYF. DNA for the CDR3: TGTGCCAGCAGTTGGGGGGGGCAAGAGACCCAGTACTTC.

The V call is TRBV4-1, the J call TRBJ1-6; weak D call: TRBD1 (6 bases). V was clipped by 2 bases and J by 6 bases, with 23 bases between them. Germline CDR1 reads MGHRA; CDR2 reads YSYEKL. The CDR3 totals 19 residues. The CDR3 DNA reads as TGCGCCAGCAGCCAAATCCAACAGGGATTTTTGGTCTTTAATTCACCCCTCCACTTT. This encodes CASSQIQQGFLVFNSPLHF.

This clone was detected once. One junction end does not reproduce the germline sequence, and a read error may be involved. The J gene is TRBJ1-2, the V gene TRBV12-3 or TRBV12-4; a weak D match, TRBD1 (6 bases). This CDR3 is 13 amino acids long. The DNA for the CDR3 is TGTGCCAGCAGTCTAGCAGGGGAGGATGGCTACACCTTC. Its translation: CASSLAGEDGYTF.

This chain joins TRBV9 and TRBJ1-4, with D possibly being TRBD1 (6 bases). In germline, CDR1 is SGDLS, CDR2 YYNGEE. The ends were cut back, 3 bases at V and 6 bases at J, with 12 bases in the middle. This CDR3 has 14 amino acids. The CDR3 DNA is TGTGCCAGCAGCGCCAGGACAGCGGATGAAAAACTGTTTTTT. Translating it yields CASSARTADEKLFF.

This chain connects TRBV6-4 to TRBJ2-3; no clear D gene. Trimming took 3 bases from V and 4 from J, leaving 14 bases between them. The CDR3 totals 15 residues. Looked up from germline, CDR1 is MRHNA and CDR2 is SNTAGT. This CDR3 reads CASSETNSRADTQYF. DNA for the CDR3: TGTGCCAGCAGTGAAACAAATAGCCGGGCAGATACGCAGTATTTT.

This sequence joins TRBV2 and TRBJ1-2; 9 positions agree with TRBD1. CDR1 and CDR2 from the germline V gene are SNHLY and FYNNEI. The CDR3 is 14 residues long. The ends lost 3 bases at V and 3 bases at J; junction bases unmatched: 2. CDR3 nucleotide sequence: TGTGCCAGCAGTGACCGGGACAGGGACTATGGCTACACCTTC. It yields the protein CASSDRDRDYGYTF.

The chain uses TRBV7-9 and TRBJ2-7; 10 bases fit TRBD2. This CDR3 region has 14 residues. Trimming cost V 5 bases and J 0 bases; bases outside gene matches: 1. The germline V gene has CDR1 SEHNR and CDR2 FQNEAQ (reference sequence). In DNA, the CDR3 is TGTGCCAGCAGCAGGACTAGCGGCTCCTACGAGCAGTACTTC. Its translation: CASSRTSGSYEQYF.

This sequence joins TRBV9 and TRBJ2-2; D might be TRBD1 (5 bases). V lost 4 bases and J 4 bases, leaving 20 bases between the germline ends. CDR3 length: 17 amino acids. Germline V gives CDR1 SGDLS, CDR2 YYNGEE. This chain's CDR3 is CASSQLDGSQGTGELFF. The CDR3 nucleotides read TGTGCCAGCAGCCAACTTGACGGGTCGCAGGGCACCGGGGAGCTGTTTTTT.

This sequence joins TRBV6-6 and TRBJ2-2, with 7 bases matching TRBD2. Germline trimming cut 6 bases from V and 2 bases from J; bases unmatched to any gene: 9. In germline, CDR1 is MNHNY, CDR2 SVGAGI (reference sequence). The CDR3 has 16 amino acids. CDR3 nucleotides: TGTGCCAGCAGCCAACCCGCTAGCGGAAACACCGGGGAGCTGTTTTTT. Protein product: CASSQPASGNTGELFF.

This clone turned up a few times. The chain carries TRBV3-1 (or the pseudogene TRBV3-2) and TRBJ1-4; TRBD1 aligns across 7 bases. Trimming removed 4 bases from V and 10 bases from J; junction bases left unmatched: 3. The germline V gene has CDR1 LGHDT and CDR2 YNNKEL (reference sequence). This CDR3 is built from 12 residues. The CDR3 region has the DNA TGTGCCAGCAGCCTGGGACAGTTAAAACTGTTTTTT. Translated: CASSLGQLKLFF.

This clone was recorded many times. This sequence joins TRBV24-1 and TRBJ1-2; D might be TRBD1 (6 bases). In germline, CDR1 is KGHDR, CDR2 SFDVKD. Trimming pared 4 bases from V and 3 bases from J, leaving 11 bases between. The CDR3 runs to 14 residues. The CDR3 sequence: CATSEQGHDYGYTF. Written as DNA, the CDR3 is TGTGCCACCAGTGAGCAGGGGCACGACTATGGCTACACCTTC.

As to this clone: Other DNA sequences in the same sample also yield this CDR3. The V gene is TRBV5-8, the J gene TRBJ2-1; 7 bases are shared with TRBD2. V lost 0 bases to trimming and J lost 2 bases; unmatched junction nucleotides: 2. In germline, CDR1 is SGHTS, CDR2 YDEGEE. CDR3 size: 15 residues. The CDR3 sequence is CASSLAGGTYNEQFF. In DNA form, the CDR3 reads TGTGCCAGCAGCTTGGCGGGAGGAACCTACAATGAGCAGTTCTTC.

This rearrangement joins TRBV7-8 to TRBJ1-1, with a tentative D call TRBD1 (5 bases). The germline V gene has CDR1 SGHVS and CDR2 FQNEAQ. The CDR3 is made up of 15 amino acids. The V end was cut by 0 bases, the J end by 6 bases, with 14 bases between. The CDR3 nucleotides are TGTGCCAGCAGCTTAGCGCGAGTGGGGGGGGCTGAAGCTTTCTTT. Residues: CASSLARVGGAEAFF.

V usage is TRBV28 and J usage is TRBJ1-1; possibly TRBD1 for D (5 bases). Trimming removed 6 bases from V and 0 bases from J, with 11 bases in between. The CDR3 covers 14 residues. Germline V gene sequence: CDR1 MDHEN, CDR2 SYDVKM. CDR3 sequence reads: CASRGGNLNTEAFF. CDR3 nucleotides: TGTGCCAGCAGGGGGGGGAATTTGAACACTGAAGCTTTCTTT.

The genes are TRBV11-2 and TRBJ2-1; no clear D. The CDR3 is 14 amino acids. Germline assignment: CDR1 SGHAT and CDR2 FQNNGV. V lost 1 base to trimming and J lost 8 bases, with 12 bases between them. The CDR3 nucleotides read TGTGCCAGCAGCTTAGGGTCGGTGAACGATGAGCAGTTCTTC. It is translated as CASSLGSVNDEQFF. The full variable domain, rest sourced from reference TRBV11-2 and TRBJ2-1, is EAGVAQSPRYKIIEKRQSVAFWCNPISGHATLYWYQQILGQGPKLLIQFQNNGVVDDSQLPKDRFSAERLKGVDSTLKIQPAKLEDSAVYLCASSLGSVNDEQFFGPGTRLTVL.

The chain employs TRBV9 and TRBJ2-2, with 7 bases matching TRBD2. Trimming took 3 bases from V and 7 from J; bases not matched to a gene: 6. The germline V gene encodes CDR1 SGDLS and CDR2 YYNGEE. CDR3 length: 14 residues. As DNA, the CDR3 is TGTGCCAGCAGCGGACTAGCTACGGACGGGGAGCTGTTTTTT. This gives the protein CASSGLATDGELFF.

V and J are TRBV6-5 and TRBJ1-4, with a weak D call TRBD1 (6 bases). The germline V gene has CDR1 MNHEY and CDR2 SVGAGI. The CDR3 sequence is 15 residues long. The germline V and J ends were trimmed by 4 bases and 8 bases, with 17 bases remaining between them. CDR3 in amino acids: CASSSYREFGEKLFF. In nucleotides, the CDR3 is TGTGCCAGCAGTTCCTACAGGGAGTTTGGGGAAAAACTGTTTTTT.

V usage is TRBV11-2 and J usage is TRBJ2-7, with 7 positions matching TRBD2. With V trimmed by 6 bases and J by 4 bases, 12 bases remained unmatched. CDR3 length: 15 amino acids. CDR1 SGHAT and CDR2 FQNNGV come from the germline V gene. The CDR3 DNA sequence: TGTGCCAGCAGGTGGGGACTACCTAACGTATACGAGCAGTACTTC. It yields the protein CASRWGLPNVYEQYF.

This clone occurred once. This chain joins TRBV6-4 and TRBJ2-6, with TRBD2 identical over 8 bases. The CDR3 sequence is 14 residues long. Looked up from germline, CDR1 is MRHNA and CDR2 is SNTAGT. CDR3: CVSREGPGANVLTF. CDR3 sequence (DNA): TGTGTCAGTCGGGAGGGCCCTGGGGCCAACGTCCTGACTTTC.

The chain uses TRBV7-2 and TRBJ2-7; D unresolved. This CDR3 has 13 residues. Germline V gives CDR1 SGHTA, CDR2 FQGNSA. V lost 4 bases and J lost 0, with 7 bases in between. Here the CDR3 reads CASSSPNSYEQYF. CDR3 nucleotides: TGTGCCAGCAGCTCACCTAACTCCTACGAGCAGTACTTC.

This rearrangement joins TRBV19 to TRBJ2-5, with 13 bases fitting TRBD2. V lost 3 bases and J lost 5; bases outside the gene matches: 3. Germline V gene data show CDR1 as LNHDA and CDR2 as SQIVND (reference sequence). The CDR3 is made up of 15 amino acids. The DNA for the CDR3 is TGTGCCAGTAGTATGAGGGGACTAGCGGGGGAGACCCAGTACTTC. Protein: CASSMRGLAGETQYF.